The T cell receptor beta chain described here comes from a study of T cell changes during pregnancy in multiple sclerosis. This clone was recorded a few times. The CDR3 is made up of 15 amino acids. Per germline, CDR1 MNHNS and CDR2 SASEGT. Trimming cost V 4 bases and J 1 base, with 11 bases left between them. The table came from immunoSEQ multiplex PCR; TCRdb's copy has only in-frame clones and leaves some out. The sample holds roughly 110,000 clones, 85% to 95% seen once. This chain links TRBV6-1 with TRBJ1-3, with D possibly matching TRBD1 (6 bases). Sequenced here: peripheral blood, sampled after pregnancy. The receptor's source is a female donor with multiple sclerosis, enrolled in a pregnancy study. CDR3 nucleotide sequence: TGTGCCAGCAGTGGAGTACAGGGTTCTGGAAACACCATATATTTT. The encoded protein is CASSGVQGSGNTIYF.